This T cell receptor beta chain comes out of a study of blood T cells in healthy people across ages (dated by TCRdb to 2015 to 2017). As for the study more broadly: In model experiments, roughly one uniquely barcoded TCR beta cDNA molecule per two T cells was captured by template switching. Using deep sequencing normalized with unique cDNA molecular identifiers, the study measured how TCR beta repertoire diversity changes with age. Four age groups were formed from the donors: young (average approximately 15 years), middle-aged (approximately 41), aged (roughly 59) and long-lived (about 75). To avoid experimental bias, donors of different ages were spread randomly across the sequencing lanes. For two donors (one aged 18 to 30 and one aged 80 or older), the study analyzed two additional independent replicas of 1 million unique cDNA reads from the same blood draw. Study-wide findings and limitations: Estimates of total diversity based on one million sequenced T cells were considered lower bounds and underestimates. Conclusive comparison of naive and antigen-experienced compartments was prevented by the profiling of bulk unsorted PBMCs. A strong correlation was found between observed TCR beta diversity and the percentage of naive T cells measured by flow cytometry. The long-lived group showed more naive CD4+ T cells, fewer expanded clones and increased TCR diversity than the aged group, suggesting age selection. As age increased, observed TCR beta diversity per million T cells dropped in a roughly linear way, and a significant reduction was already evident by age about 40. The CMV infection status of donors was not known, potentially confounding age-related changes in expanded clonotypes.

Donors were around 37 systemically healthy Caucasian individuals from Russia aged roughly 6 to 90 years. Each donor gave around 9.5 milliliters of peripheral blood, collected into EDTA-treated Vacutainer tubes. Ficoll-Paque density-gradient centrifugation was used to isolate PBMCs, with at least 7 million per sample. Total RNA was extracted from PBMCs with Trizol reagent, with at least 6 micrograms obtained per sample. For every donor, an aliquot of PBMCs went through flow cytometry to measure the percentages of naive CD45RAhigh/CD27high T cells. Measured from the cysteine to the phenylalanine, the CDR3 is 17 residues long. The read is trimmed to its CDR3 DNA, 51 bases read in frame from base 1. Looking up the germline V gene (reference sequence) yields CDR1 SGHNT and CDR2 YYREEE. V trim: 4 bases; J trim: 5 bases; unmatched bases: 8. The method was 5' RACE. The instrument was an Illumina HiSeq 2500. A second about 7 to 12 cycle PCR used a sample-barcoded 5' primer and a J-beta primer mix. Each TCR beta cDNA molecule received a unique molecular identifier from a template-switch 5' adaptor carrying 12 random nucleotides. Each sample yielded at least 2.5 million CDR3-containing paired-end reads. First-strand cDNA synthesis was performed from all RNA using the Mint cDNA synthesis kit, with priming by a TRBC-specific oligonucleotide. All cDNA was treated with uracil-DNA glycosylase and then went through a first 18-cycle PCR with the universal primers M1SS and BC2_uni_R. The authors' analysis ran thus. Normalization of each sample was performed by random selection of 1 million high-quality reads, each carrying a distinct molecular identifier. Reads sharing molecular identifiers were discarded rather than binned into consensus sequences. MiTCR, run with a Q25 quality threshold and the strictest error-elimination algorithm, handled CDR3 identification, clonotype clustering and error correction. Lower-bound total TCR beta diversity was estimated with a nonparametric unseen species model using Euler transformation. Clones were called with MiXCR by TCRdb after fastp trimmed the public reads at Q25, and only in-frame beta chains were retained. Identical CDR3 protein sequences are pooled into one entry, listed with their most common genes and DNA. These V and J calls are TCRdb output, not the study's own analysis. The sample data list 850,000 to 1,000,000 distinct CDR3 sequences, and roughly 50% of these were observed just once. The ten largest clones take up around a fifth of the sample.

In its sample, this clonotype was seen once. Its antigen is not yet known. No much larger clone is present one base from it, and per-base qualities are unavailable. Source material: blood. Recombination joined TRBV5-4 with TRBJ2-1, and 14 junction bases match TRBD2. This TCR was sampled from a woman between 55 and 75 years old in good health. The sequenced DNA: TGTGCCAGCAGCGTTCCGGGACTAGCGGGAGCACACAATGAGCAGTTCTTC. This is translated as CASSVPGLAGAHNEQFF. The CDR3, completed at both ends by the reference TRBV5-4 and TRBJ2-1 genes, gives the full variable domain ETGVTQSPTHLIKTRGQQVTLRCSSQSGHNTVSWYQQALGQGPQFIFQYYREEENGRGNFPPRFSGLQFPNYSSELNVNALELDDSALYLCASSVPGLAGAHNEQFFGPGTRLTVL.